Listed below are T cell receptor beta chains from one sample, sequenced in a study of blood T cell repertoires in COVID-19. Libraries were prepared by immunoSEQ multiplex PCR; TCRdb keeps only in-frame clonotypes and omits some of them. The sample has approximately 250,000 clones, around nine tenths seen once; the top ten hold roughly 4.9%. The sequencing input was peripheral blood. These receptors were obtained from a woman between 55 and 75 years old with COVID-19, enrolled during active disease. The CDR3 runs from the conserved cysteine through the conserved F or W. D genes are given only for firm matches. A row's size may be missing; if present it is once, few, many or a size class.

d_gene	j_gene	abundance	len	v_gene	CDR3nt	CDR3aa
-	TRBJ2-7	-	11	TRBV6-5	TGTGCCAGCAGTTACGCAGGCGAGCAGTACTTC	CASSYAGEQYF
TRBD1	TRBJ1-2	-	14	TRBV29-1	TGCAGCGTTGAAGCCTCGCAGGGGGGTGGAAGCTACACCTTC	CSVEASQGGGSYTF
TRBD1	TRBJ1-5	few	15	TRBV28	TGTGCCAGCAGCAAACAACAGGGGAATTATCAGCCCCAGCATTTT	CASSKQQGNYQPQHF
-	TRBJ2-5	-	13	TRBV2	TGTGCCAGCAAGCAGGGAAGGGGAGAGACCCAGTACTTC	CASKQGRGETQYF
TRBD2	TRBJ2-1	-	16	TRBV3-1/TRBV3-2	TGTGCCAGCAGCCAAGCGCTAGCGGTAACCTACAATGAGCAGTTCTTC	CASSQALAVTYNEQFF
-	TRBJ1-1	-	15	TRBV7-6	TGTGCCAGCAGCCCCCCTCCACCCTTAGCGACTGAAGCTTTCTTT	CASSPPPPLATEAFF
TRBD2	TRBJ2-3	-	16	TRBV7-9	TGTGCCAGCAGCACGAGACTAGCGGAGAGCACAGATACGCAGTATTTT	CASSTRLAESTDTQYF
-	TRBJ1-1	-	17	TRBV7-9	TGTGCCAGCAGCAACCGGGGGAGGGAGGGAGGACGGACTGAAGCTTTCTTT	CASSNRGREGGRTEAFF
TRBD1	TRBJ1-2	-	14	TRBV6-1	TGTGCCAGCAGTGAAAATGAGGGGGCGGGAGGCTACACCTTC	CASSENEGAGGYTF
TRBD1	TRBJ2-1	-	16	TRBV11-3	TGTGCCAGCAGCCCCACGACAGGGAGCTCCTACAATGAGCAGTTCTTC	CASSPTTGSSYNEQFF
TRBD2	TRBJ2-3	-	16	TRBV27	TGTGCCAGCAAACCCCACCGTAGCGGGAGCACAGATACGCAGTATTTT	CASKPHRSGSTDTQYF
-	TRBJ1-1	-	15	TRBV25-1	TGTGCCAGCAGTGAATATTACCCAGGGGATACTGAAGCTTTCTTT	CASSEYYPGDTEAFF
-	TRBJ2-3	-	14	TRBV18	TGTGCCAGCTCACCATTCATCGGGACAGATACGCAGTATTTT	CASSPFIGTDTQYF
-	TRBJ1-1	-	14	TRBV11-2	TGTGCCAGCAGCTTGACCGGGGGGAACACTGAAGCTTTCTTT	CASSLTGGNTEAFF
-	TRBJ2-1	-	15	TRBV5-1	TGCGCCAGCAGCTTGGAGGCAGGGTCCTACAATGAGCAGTTCTTC	CASSLEAGSYNEQFF
-	TRBJ2-1	-	12	TRBV29-1	TGCAGCGCTGACTCCTCCTACAATGAGCAGTTCTTC	CSADSSYNEQFF
TRBD1	TRBJ1-1	few	12	TRBV6-5	TGTGCCAGCAGTTATCAACAGGGGGCAGCTTTCTTT	CASSYQQGAAFF
TRBD2	TRBJ2-1	-	15	TRBV10-3	TGTGCCATCAGTTCTCTAGCGGGAGGGTACAATGAGCAGTTCTTC	CAISSLAGGYNEQFF
-	TRBJ1-5	once	13	TRBV28	TGTGCCAGCAGTCGGACTGACAATCAGCCCCAGCATTTT	CASSRTDNQPQHF
-	TRBJ1-1	few	16	TRBV11-2	TGTGCCAGCAGCTTATCCGGGGGTCAGGGGAACACTGAAGCTTTCTTT	CASSLSGGQGNTEAFF
-	TRBJ2-1	few	17	TRBV21-1	TGTGCCAGCAGCAAAGCTCCGACTAGGGACTCCTACAATGAGCAGTTCTTC	CASSKAPTRDSYNEQFF
-	TRBJ1-2	-	15	TRBV4-2	TGTGCCAGCAGCCAGGCAGACAGTCTCAACTATGGCTACACCTTC	CASSQADSLNYGYTF
-	TRBJ2-1	-	19	TRBV3-1/TRBV3-2	TGTGCCAGCAGCCAAGTCACGCCCCTACAGGCTGTCTACTACAATGAGCAGTTCTTC	CASSQVTPLQAVYYNEQFF
TRBD2	TRBJ2-3	-	16	TRBV6-2/TRBV6-3	TGTGCCAGCAGTTGGCTGACTAGCGGGAGCCCAGATACGCAGTATTTT	CASSWLTSGSPDTQYF
TRBD1	TRBJ1-2	-	13	TRBV6-5	TGTGCCAGCAGTCAGGGGGCCCTAGGGGGCTACACCTTC	CASSQGALGGYTF
-	TRBJ2-7	-	15	TRBV27	TGTGCCAGCAGTTTAAATTTCGACAGGCTTGGCGAGCAGTACTTC	CASSLNFDRLGEQYF
TRBD2	TRBJ2-2	-	18	TRBV3-1/TRBV3-2	TGTGCCAGCAGCCCTACCTCACTAGCGGGAGTCTCGGCCGGGGAGCTGTTTTTT	CASSPTSLAGVSAGELFF
-	TRBJ2-3	-	11	TRBV20-1	TGCAGTGCTGAAAATGCGGATACGCAGTATTTT	CSAENADTQYF
TRBD1	TRBJ2-5	-	15	TRBV7-6	TGTGCCAGCAGCCCGGACAGGGGGCGCGGGGAGACCCAGTACTTC	CASSPDRGRGETQYF
-	TRBJ1-3	-	14	TRBV11-3	TGTGCCAGCAGCACTGGTAGCTCTGGAAACACCATATATTTT	CASSTGSSGNTIYF
-	TRBJ1-3	-	14	TRBV29-1	TGCAGCGTTGAGTCACAGGACTCTGGAAACACCATATATTTT	CSVESQDSGNTIYF
TRBD2	TRBJ2-1	-	19	TRBV7-8	TGTGCCAGCAGCTCGCGGACTAGGGACTGGGAGGGCCGTGGGAATGAGCAGTTCTTC	CASSSRTRDWEGRGNEQFF
-	TRBJ2-3	few	13	TRBV5-1	TGCGCCAGCAGCACCGGTGGGGGGACCACGCAGTATTTT	CASSTGGGTTQYF
-	TRBJ2-2	-	12	TRBV7-3	TGTGCCAGCAGCCCCCCGGTGGGGGAGCTGTTTTTT	CASSPPVGELFF
TRBD1	TRBJ1-6	-	15	TRBV2	TGTGCCAGCAGCGCCGGGACAGGGAATAATTCACCCCTCCACTTT	CASSAGTGNNSPLHF
TRBD2	TRBJ2-5	-	17	TRBV20-1	TGCAGTGCTAGTCTAGGTTCTAGCGGGAGGGCCAGAGAGACCCAGTACTTC	CSASLGSSGRARETQYF
TRBD2	TRBJ2-2	-	17	TRBV18	TGTGCCAGCTCACAGACTAGCGGGAGGGTGAACACCGGGGAGCTGTTTTTT	CASSQTSGRVNTGELFF
-	TRBJ2-6	-	14	TRBV5-1	TGCGCCACCCGCGAGGACTCTGGGGCCAACGTCCTGACTTTC	CATREDSGANVLTF
-	TRBJ2-7	-	14	TRBV28	TGTGCCAGCAGTCTACCCTCCGGGACCTACGAGCAGTACTTC	CASSLPSGTYEQYF
TRBD1	TRBJ1-1	-	14	TRBV28	TGTGCCAGCAGTCTACAGGGGGGGAAGACTGAAGCTTTCTTT	CASSLQGGKTEAFF
-	TRBJ1-1	-	12	TRBV6-5	TGTGCCAGCAGTTACTCGGGCGCTGAAGCTTTCTTT	CASSYSGAEAFF
TRBD2	TRBJ2-3	-	16	TRBV5-1	TGCGCCAGCAGCCAGCTAGCGGGAGTGTTTCAAGATACGCAGTATTTT	CASSQLAGVFQDTQYF
-	TRBJ1-2	-	16	TRBV9	TGTGCCAGCAGCGCGGGAGACAGTCGAACTAACTATGGCTACACCTTC	CASSAGDSRTNYGYTF
-	TRBJ1-2	-	15	TRBV6-1	TGTGCCAGCAGTGAAGGGAGGGGCCATGGCTATGGCTACACCTTC	CASSEGRGHGYGYTF
-	TRBJ1-2	-	14	TRBV18	TGTGCCAGCTCACCGGTGACAGGAGACTATGGCTACACCTTC	CASSPVTGDYGYTF
TRBD1	TRBJ1-2	-	14	TRBV15	TGTGCCACCAGCAGAGATAGGACAGGCAAGGGCTACACCTTC	CATSRDRTGKGYTF
-	TRBJ1-1	once	15	TRBV30	TGTGCCTGGAGTGCCCGCCCCAGGGAAGGCACTGAAGCTTTCTTT	CAWSARPREGTEAFF
TRBD1	TRBJ1-5	-	13	TRBV6-5	TGTGCCAGCACGGACAGGGGCTCTCAGCCCCAGCATTTT	CASTDRGSQPQHF
-	TRBJ2-3	-	16	TRBV7-9	TGTGCCAGCAGCTCACCCCCCGGACACCCCACAGATACGCAGTATTTT	CASSSPPGHPTDTQYF
TRBD1	TRBJ2-1	-	15	TRBV9	TGTGCCAGCAGCGTAGGGCAGGGGGCTTACAATGAGCAGTTCTTC	CASSVGQGAYNEQFF
-	TRBJ1-2	-	16	TRBV27	TGTGCCAGCAGTTTATCGTGGAGGGGCGAGGCCTATGGCTACACCTTC	CASSLSWRGEAYGYTF